These T cell receptor beta chains were read from a single sample in a study of T cell responses to AZD1222 COVID-19 vaccine. Assay: immunoSEQ multiplex PCR; the TCRdb copy retains only in-frame clones and omits some. Altogether tens of thousands of clones are present, 85% to 95% being singletons, with the ten largest covering 3.5% to 5%. This sample comprised peripheral blood, obtained on day 0 of MenACWY control vaccination. The receptors originated from an adult in good health. CDR3s include the opening cysteine and the closing phenylalanine or tryptophan. Fields, in order: CDR3 DNA, CDR3 protein, V gene, J gene, D gene. D genes are given only for firm matches.

DNA: TGCGCCAGCAGCCAAGCTCTTTCAAGAGCTGAAGCTTTCTTT
CDR3: CASSQALSRAEAFF
V: TRBV4-1
J: TRBJ1-1
D: NA

DNA: TGTGCCAGCAGTTTATACGGATTTGAGGGGACCGGGGAGCTGTTTTTT
CDR3: CASSLYGFEGTGELFF
V: TRBV27
J: TRBJ2-2
D: NA

DNA: TGTGCCAGCAGCCAAGGGTGGTCAAACACTGAAGCTTTCTTT
CDR3: CASSQGWSNTEAFF
V: TRBV3-1/TRBV3-2
J: TRBJ1-1
D: NA

DNA: TGTGCCAGCAGTGTTTTGTACGATGGCTACACCTTC
CDR3: CASSVLYDGYTF
V: TRBV2
J: TRBJ1-2
D: NA

DNA: TGTGCCAGCGCAACGGACGGCTACTCTGGGGCCAACGTCCTGACTTTC
CDR3: CASATDGYSGANVLTF
V: TRBV19
J: TRBJ2-6
D: NA

DNA: TGTGCCAGCTCACCGACTGGGGAGGGACCCTTAGGAGATACGCAGTATTTT
CDR3: CASSPTGEGPLGDTQYF
V: TRBV18
J: TRBJ2-3
D: TRBD2

DNA: TGTGCCAGCTCACCTCGGACAGCCTCTGGCTCTGGAAACACCATATATTTT
CDR3: CASSPRTASGSGNTIYF
V: TRBV18
J: TRBJ1-3
D: NA

DNA: TGTGCCAGCAGTTTATCGCCCACAGGGTTTGGTGGCTACACCTTC
CDR3: CASSLSPTGFGGYTF
V: TRBV27
J: TRBJ1-2
D: NA

DNA: TGTGCCAGCAGCGGGACAGCTGGAAACACCATATATTTT
CDR3: CASSGTAGNTIYF
V: TRBV9
J: TRBJ1-3
D: NA

DNA: TGTGCCAGCACACGGGGGGGGTCGTACCAAGAGACCCAGTACTTC
CDR3: CASTRGGSYQETQYF
V: TRBV28
J: TRBJ2-5
D: TRBD2

DNA: TGTGCCAGCAGCGGTCCCGGGACAGCGGCCAACGTCCTGACTTTC
CDR3: CASSGPGTAANVLTF
V: TRBV7-2
J: TRBJ2-6
D: TRBD1